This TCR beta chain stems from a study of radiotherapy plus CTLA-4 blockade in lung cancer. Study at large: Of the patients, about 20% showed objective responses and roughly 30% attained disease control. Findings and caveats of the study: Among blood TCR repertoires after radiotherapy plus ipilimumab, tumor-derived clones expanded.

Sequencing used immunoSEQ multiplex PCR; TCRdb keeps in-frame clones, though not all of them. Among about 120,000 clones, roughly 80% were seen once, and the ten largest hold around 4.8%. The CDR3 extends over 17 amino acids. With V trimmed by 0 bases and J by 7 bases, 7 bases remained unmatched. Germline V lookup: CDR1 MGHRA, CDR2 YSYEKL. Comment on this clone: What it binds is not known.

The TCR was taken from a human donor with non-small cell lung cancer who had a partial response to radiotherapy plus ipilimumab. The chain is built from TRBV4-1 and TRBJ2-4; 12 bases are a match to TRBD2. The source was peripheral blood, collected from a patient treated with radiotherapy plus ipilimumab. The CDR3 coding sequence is TGCGCCAGCAGCCAAGATCTGACTAGCGGGAGAGTGAACATTCAGTACTTC. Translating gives CASSQDLTSGRVNIQYF.